The sequence of this TCR beta chain was determined in a study of vaccination and CD4 T cells after COVID-19. Turning to the study itself: Typically, post-vaccine samples were obtained a median roughly 70 days after dose two, within a range of 14 to 241. Cultures that served as controls received a CEFX pool, an HIV-1 Nef pool, or no peptide.

Sequencing of DNA taken from cultured CD4+ T cells relied on the Oncomine TCR Beta short-read assay. Genomic DNA was taken out of cultured CD4+ T cells by extraction. TCRdb re-called the PCR reads through MiXCR, storing one row per CDR3 protein. The sample has 15,000 or so distinct CDR3 sequences; 40% to 55% are singletons. Trimming took off 2 bases at V and 2 bases at J, with 10 bases between the two ends. Germline CDR1 is MNHEY and CDR2 is SVGEGT. This CDR3 spans 15 amino acids. The treatment: roughly 10-day PBMC culture with coronavirus spike peptide pools or control peptides (ViraFEST assay). This clonotype was observed a handful of times. No antigen is known for it.

The TCR originated in a human donor who had recovered from COVID-19. This chain links TRBV6-2 or TRBV6-3 with TRBJ1-5; D might be TRBD1 (6 bases). Specimen: CD4+ T cells from blood, cultured in vitro. As DNA, the CDR3 is TGTGCCAGCAGTTACCGGAAGGGGGGCAATCAGCCCCAGCATTTT. This gives the protein CASSYRKGGNQPQHF.